What follows are 26 T cell receptor beta chains derived from one specimen sequenced in a study of cytomegalovirus exposure and HLA in healthy donors. 13 Jbeta primers and 60 Vbeta primers were used for the PCR. TCRdb's table, derived via immunoSEQ multiplex PCR, lists solely in-frame clones and lacks some. Here the sample spans 100,000 to 130,000 clones, around 77% being singletons. The sequenced material came from PBMCs. These receptors all come from a man aged 18 to 30 in good health and CMV-seronegative.

The gene calls are TRBV9 and TRBJ2-1; tentatively, D is TRBD2 (6 bases). The CDR3 is 16 residues long. V lost 0 bases and J lost 5, with 15 bases in between. The germline V gene encodes CDR1 SGDLS and CDR2 YYNGEE. CDR3 sequence: CASSVVSGVQNNEQFF. The CDR3 DNA sequence: TGTGCCAGCAGCGTAGTCTCGGGGGTCCAAAACAATGAGCAGTTCTTC.

V and J are TRBV2 and TRBJ1-1; D uncertain. V was pared by 0 bases and J by 2 bases, with 10 bases between. The germline CDR1 and CDR2 sequences are SNHLY and FYNNEI. This CDR3 region has 15 residues. CDR3 DNA: TGTGCCAGCAGTGAAGCTGTGCGGAGTAACACTGAAGCTTTCTTT. Amino acid sequence: CASSEAVRSNTEAFF.

On this clone itself: One end of the junction is discordant with germline, which a read error may explain. The CDR3 protein is CAGSLVGSGGTGTYEQYF. The CDR3 nucleotides are TGTGCCGGCAGCTTAGTTGGTAGCGGTGGAACCGGAACCTACGAGCAGTACTTC. The chain uses TRBV7-8 and TRBJ2-7; tentative D call: TRBD2 (6 bases). Germline V lookup: CDR1 SGHVS, CDR2 FQNEAQ. The CDR3 consists of 18 residues.

The V call is TRBV19, the J call TRBJ1-5, with TRBD1 identical over 9 bases. V gave up 6 bases and J gave up 4 bases; unmatched junction bases: 7. CDR1 is LNHDA and CDR2 is SQIVND in the germline V gene (reference sequence). The CDR3 has 15 residues. The CDR3 spells CASRRGQGLNQPQHF. CDR3 nucleotide sequence: TGTGCCAGTAGGAGGGGACAGGGACTGAATCAGCCCCAGCATTTT.

This clone was seen more than once but under ten times. The genes are TRBV5-6 and TRBJ1-2, with TRBD1 as a possible D gene (6 bases). CDR3 length: 15 residues. V shed 6 bases and J shed 4 bases, with 19 bases lying between them. CDR1 and CDR2 from the germline V gene are SGHDT and YYEEEE. This CDR3 reads CASTFEGHLFYGYTF. CDR3 sequence (DNA): TGTGCCAGCACCTTTGAGGGACACCTATTCTATGGCTACACCTTC.

This clone has just one count. The chain recombines TRBV6-1 with TRBJ2-7; 7 bases align to TRBD1. The trim removed 6 bases at V and 3 bases at J, leaving 5 bases unmatched. The germline gives CDR1 MNHNS, CDR2 SASEGT. The CDR3 is 13 residues long. CDR3 in DNA: TGTGCCAGCAGAACCGGACAGGACTACGAGCAGTACTTC. Translated: CASRTGQDYEQYF.

This clone occurred a few times. V and J are TRBV5-1 and TRBJ1-1; no firm D call. Deletions cut 2 bases from V and 1 base from J, with 9 bases between. The germline gives CDR1 SGHRS, CDR2 YFSETQ. The CDR3 length is 14 residues. The CDR3: CASSFETPNTEAFF. Written as DNA, the CDR3 is TGCGCCAGCAGCTTCGAAACACCGAACACTGAAGCTTTCTTT.

This chain connects TRBV9 to TRBJ2-1; D perhaps matches TRBD2 (5 bases). The CDR3 covers 15 residues. Trimming shortened V by 4 bases and J by 6 bases, and 17 bases separated the two germline ends. Looked up from germline, CDR1 is SGDLS and CDR2 is YYNGEE. This CDR3 reads CASSPRGVEGNEQFF. For the CDR3, the DNA is TGTGCCAGCAGCCCTCGGGGTGTTGAGGGCAATGAGCAGTTCTTC.

This chain links TRBV7-8 with TRBJ2-1; 8 bases map to TRBD2. Trimming took 7 bases from V and 6 from J; bases not matched to a gene: 8. Germline-derived CDR1 and CDR2 are SGHVS and FQNEAQ. The CDR3 loop spans 14 amino acids. The CDR3 loop reads CASNLFGGGNEQFF. The CDR3 nucleotides read TGTGCCAGCAACCTATTCGGGGGGGGCAATGAGCAGTTCTTC.

This clone has just a few counts. The rearrangement links TRBV5-1 to TRBJ2-5; tentative D call: TRBD2 (5 bases). V gave up 1 base and J gave up 1 base, with 8 bases separating them. The germline V gene has CDR1 SGHRS and CDR2 YFSETQ. The CDR3 has 14 amino acids. Here the CDR3 reads CASSLTTSQETQYF. CDR3 bases: TGCGCCAGCAGCTTGACTACTAGCCAAGAGACCCAGTACTTC.

This clone was observed a single time. The rearrangement joins TRBV7-2 to TRBJ2-2; D is uncertain. The CDR3 spans 14 residues. The germline V gene has CDR1 SGHTA and CDR2 FQGNSA. V dropped 5 bases and J dropped 4 bases, with 11 bases sitting between them. The CDR3 protein is CASSIQLSTGELFF. As DNA, the CDR3 is TGTGCCAGCAGCATACAGCTTAGCACCGGGGAGCTGTTTTTT.

V is TRBV7-2 and J is TRBJ1-1; tentatively, D is TRBD1 (6 bases). V lost 6 bases and J 1 base, leaving 21 bases between the germline ends. Germline CDR1 and CDR2: SGHTA and FQGNSA. This CDR3 comprises 17 residues. CDR3 sequence: CASRLYGIQGGNTEAFF. In DNA, the CDR3 is TGTGCCAGCAGACTATATGGGATACAGGGTGGGAACACTGAAGCTTTCTTT.

The chain is built from TRBV5-1 and TRBJ2-5; the match to TRBD1 covers 11 bases. The CDR3 runs to 15 residues. Looked up from germline, CDR1 is SGHRS and CDR2 is YFSETQ. Losses at the gene ends were 5 bases for V and 3 bases for J; bases not matched to a gene: 6. The CDR3, as DNA: TGCGCCAGCAGTTATGGGACAGGGGGAGAAGAGACCCAGTACTTC. Protein product: CASSYGTGGEETQYF.

J is TRBJ2-5 and V is TRBV11-2, with D possibly TRBD2 on 6 matching bases. The V end lost 3 bases, the J end lost 5 bases, and 13 bases lay between the germline ends. The CDR3 is 14 residues long. Germline loops: CDR1 SGHAT, CDR2 FQNNGV. CDR3 in DNA: TGTGCCAGCAGCTTGGAGGGGCGGGTGGAGACCCAGTACTTC. Amino acids: CASSLEGRVETQYF.

V gene TRBV5-1 combines with J gene TRBJ1-1; 7 bases align to TRBD1. From germline, CDR1 is SGHRS and CDR2 YFSETQ. The CDR3 totals 16 residues. V trimming: 4 bases; J trimming: 0 bases; junction bases outside the gene matches: 9. This chain's CDR3 is CASSPGTASMNTEAFF. The CDR3 DNA is TGCGCCAGCAGCCCGGGGACAGCTAGTATGAACACTGAAGCTTTCTTT.

The V gene is TRBV13, the J gene TRBJ2-7; 8 nucleotides match TRBD2. Germline CDR1 reads PRHDT; CDR2 reads FYEKMQ (reference sequence). Trimming cost V 1 base and J 5 bases; bases outside gene matches: 1. This CDR3 comprises 13 residues. The CDR3 here is CASSLAGGNEQYF. The CDR3, as DNA: TGTGCCAGCAGCTTAGCGGGGGGGAACGAGCAGTACTTC. The complete variable domain, with remaining parts taken from reference TRBV13 and TRBJ2-7, reads AAGVIQSPRHLIKEKRETATLKCYPIPRHDTVYWYQQGPGQDPQFLISFYEKMQSDKGSIPDRFSAQQFSDYHSELNMSSLELGDSALYFCASSLAGGNEQYFGPGTRLTVT.

The rearrangement joins TRBV28 to TRBJ1-5; D gene unclear. This CDR3 is built from 16 residues. The ends were cut back, 4 bases at V and 1 base at J, with 14 bases in the middle. Per the germline V gene, CDR1 is MDHEN and CDR2 is SYDVKM. The chain's CDR3 is CASSSLGGKSNQPQHF. In DNA, the CDR3 is TGTGCCAGCAGTTCCCTGGGAGGAAAAAGCAATCAGCCCCAGCATTTT.

This clone was counted only a few times. The chain has TRBV25-1 and TRBJ2-1; D remains ambiguous. V lost 3 bases, J lost 7 bases, and 7 bases lay in between. The germline V gene has CDR1 MGHDK and CDR2 SYGVNS. This CDR3 spans 12 amino acids. DNA of the CDR3: TGTGCCAGCAGTGACATCATGAATGAGCAGTTCTTC. This gives the protein CASSDIMNEQFF. Together with reference TRBV25-1 and TRBJ2-1, the CDR3 gives the full variable domain: EADIYQTPRYLVIGTGKKITLECSQTMGHDKMYWYQQDPGMELHLIHYSYGVNSTEKGDLSSESTVSRIRTEHFPLTLESARPSHTSQYLCASSDIMNEQFFGPGTRLTVL.

V and J are TRBV27 and TRBJ2-2; D is uncertain. V was clipped by 3 bases and J by 5 bases, with 13 bases between them. The CDR3 runs to 15 residues. CDR1 and CDR2 (germline): MNHEY, SMNVEV (reference sequence). CDR3 amino acids: CASSFSQSLTGELFF. The CDR3 region has the DNA TGTGCCAGCAGTTTTTCACAGTCTCTAACCGGGGAGCTGTTTTTT.

This clone was picked up a small number of times. The V gene is TRBV7-8, the J gene TRBJ1-4; TRBD1 aligns across 8 bases. This CDR3 region has 14 residues. V was pared by 3 bases and J by 7 bases, with 4 bases of the junction left unmatched. Looked up from germline, CDR1 is SGHVS and CDR2 is FQNEAQ. CDR3 protein: CASSFTGGREKLFF. The CDR3 DNA reads TGTGCCAGCAGCTTCACAGGGGGTCGTGAAAAACTGTTTTTT. Full variable domain (remainder filled in from reference TRBV7-8 and TRBJ1-4): GAGVSQSPRYKVAKRGQDVALRCDPISGHVSLFWYQQALGQGPEFLTYFQNEAQLDKSGLPSDRFFAERPEGSVSTLKIQRTQQEDSAVYLCASSFTGGREKLFFGSGTQLSVL.

V and J are TRBV4-1 and TRBJ2-7, with D unclear. Germline assignment: CDR1 MGHRA and CDR2 YSYEKL. This CDR3 is 13 amino acids long. The ends were cut back, 0 bases at V and 0 bases at J, with 3 bases in the middle. Written as DNA, the CDR3 is TGCGCCAGCAGCCAAGACAGCTCCTACGAGCAGTACTTC. Translation: CASSQDSSYEQYF.

Details on this clone: One end of the junction varies from germline; a read error may be responsible. V usage is TRBV7-9 and J usage is TRBJ1-1; D perhaps matches TRBD1 (5 bases). There are 12 residues in the CDR3. The V gene's germline CDR1 is SEHNR and CDR2 FQNEAQ (reference sequence). In nucleotides, the CDR3 is TGTTCCAGCAGCTTAGGGGAGGGAGTAGCTTTCTTT. The encoded protein is CSSSLGEGVAFF. The entire variable domain, with the rest obtained from reference TRBV7-9 and TRBJ1-1, is as follows: DTGVSQNPRHKITKRGQNVTFRCDPISEHNRLYWYRQTLGQGPEFLTYFQNEAQLEKSRLLSDRFSAERPKGSFSTLEIQRTEQGDSAMYLCSSSLGEGVAFFGQGTRLTVV.

The chain joins TRBV27 to TRBJ1-3; 8 nucleotides line up with TRBD1. The CDR3 sequence is 14 residues long. The V and J ends lost 0 bases and 9 bases, in that order; junction bases with no gene match: 4. CDR1 is MNHEY, CDR2 SMNVEV, per germline (reference sequence). The CDR3 bases are TGTGCCAGCAGTTTATCCCAGGGGGCTGGCACCATATATTTT. Protein product: CASSLSQGAGTIYF.

This clone was observed a handful of times. The chain has TRBV18 and TRBJ1-6; TRBD1 agrees at 8 bases. Germline V gene sequence: CDR1 KGHSH, CDR2 LQKENI. This CDR3 region has 14 residues. Losses at the gene ends were 6 bases for V and 7 bases for J; bases not matched to a gene: 5. CDR3 DNA sequence: TGTGCCAGCTCCGCAGACAGGGGAAATTCACCCCTCCACTTT. Its translation is CASSADRGNSPLHF.

The genes are TRBV19 and TRBJ1-4, with D maybe TRBD1 (5 bases). V was pared by 6 bases and J by 4 bases, with 12 bases between. This CDR3 contains 14 residues. Germline V lookup: CDR1 LNHDA, CDR2 SQIVND (reference sequence). CDR3 residues: CASSGGFGNEKLFF. The CDR3, as DNA: TGTGCCAGTAGCGGGGGTTTCGGTAATGAAAAACTGTTTTTT.

The CDR3: CASSQPGTTLGVNEKLFF. The CDR3 bases are TGTGCCAGCAGCCAGCCCGGGACAACCTTGGGGGTTAATGAAAAACTGTTTTTT. The V call is TRBV4-2, the J call TRBJ1-4; the D gene is possibly TRBD1 (6 bases). This CDR3 has 18 residues. V was trimmed by 3 bases and J by 4 bases, leaving 21 bases between them. From germline, CDR1 is LGHNA and CDR2 YNFKEQ.